This entry concerns a single TCR beta chain. In the original workflow: Estimation of nucleated cell counts relied on the amplification of reference gene primers. TCRdb's table, derived via immunoSEQ multiplex PCR, lists solely in-frame clones and lacks some. V, J and clone size reflect that table, while D and trimming were determined from the DNA. Counted here are about 110,000 clones, roughly four fifths occurring once; the ten biggest clones make up approximately 4%. This sample is drawn from a study of blood T cell repertoires in COVID-19. Study details: Material from acute and convalescent COVID-19 was sourced from the United States, Italy and Spain. Nucleic acid was either cDNA or gDNA, and it came from T cells, B-cell-depleted T cells, or PBMCs.

CDR3 size: 16 residues. The V gene's germline CDR1 is SGHAT and CDR2 FQNNGV. The V end was cut by 7 bases, the J end by 2 bases, with 15 bases between. Sequenced sample: peripheral blood. The clonotype was recovered from a woman aged 70-85 years with acute or convalescent COVID-19. The chain combines TRBV11-2 with TRBJ2-6; TRBD1 is a possible D gene (6 bases). The CDR3 sequence is CASNPLRGAGANVLTF. CDR3 in DNA: TGTGCCAGCAACCCCCTCAGGGGCGCTGGGGCCAACGTCCTGACTTTC.